Below are 31 T cell receptor beta chains sequenced from a single sample in a study of control samples from healthy donors and cancer patients. Assay: immunoSEQ multiplex PCR; the TCRdb copy retains only in-frame clones and omits some. The table shows over 110,000 clones, with roughly nine tenths occurring only once. The sequenced sample was blood. Receptors were obtained from a woman in her thirties in good health.

The gene calls are TRBV3-1 (or the pseudogene TRBV3-2) and TRBJ1-2; D uncertain. The CDR3 loop spans 14 amino acids. Germline V gene sequence: CDR1 LGHDT, CDR2 YNNKEL (reference sequence). V lost 0 bases to trimming and J lost 2 bases, with 7 bases between them. The CDR3 DNA is TGTGCCAGCAGCCAAGACCCCTCAAACTATGGCTACACCTTC. Protein sequence: CASSQDPSNYGYTF.

This sequence joins TRBV12-5 and TRBJ2-7; 8 bases line up with TRBD1. This CDR3 has 13 amino acids. The J segment lost 7 bases and the V segment lost 6 bases, leaving 8 bases of the junction unmatched. Germline-derived CDR1 and CDR2 are LGHNT and FRNRAP. CDR3 in amino acids: CASGQDRVGEQYF. DNA of the CDR3: TGTGCTAGTGGCCAGGACAGGGTGGGTGAGCAGTACTTC.

The chain has TRBV11-3 and TRBJ1-1; tentatively, D is TRBD1 (5 bases). V lost 1 base to trimming and J lost 2 bases, with 8 bases between them. Germline V CDR1 and CDR2: SGHNT, YENEEA. The CDR3 loop spans 14 amino acids. In nucleotides, the CDR3 is TGTGCCAGCAGCTTAGGGGGACCAAACACTGAAGCTTTCTTT. This sequence encodes CASSLGGPNTEAFF.

The CDR3 sequence is CASSYPDLEGYTF. CDR3 DNA: TGTGCCAGCAGTTACCCGGACCTTGAAGGCTACACCTTC. The genes are TRBV3-1 (or the pseudogene TRBV3-2) and TRBJ1-2; no clear D gene. This CDR3 is built from 13 residues. V lost 6 bases to trimming and J lost 8 bases, with 16 bases between them. In germline, CDR1 is LGHDT, CDR2 YNNKEL (reference sequence).

The chain uses TRBV2 and TRBJ1-1; tentatively, D is TRBD1 (5 bases). Between the trimmed V and J ends, which lost 2 bases and 4 bases, there was a span of 26 bases. CDR3 size: 19 residues. CDR1 SNHLY and CDR2 FYNNEI come from the germline V gene. As DNA, the CDR3 is TGTGCCAGCAGTGAAAGTTTCCGTTTCGGGGGAGATCTCGGCACTGAAGCTTTCTTT. Translating it yields CASSESFRFGGDLGTEAFF.

Here the CDR3 DNA reads TGTGCCAGCAGCGTTAGCGGGAGCTCCTACGAGCAGTACTTC. Protein: CASSVSGSSYEQYF. This chain connects TRBV7-9 to TRBJ2-7, with 9 nucleotides matching TRBD2. The germline gives CDR1 SEHNR, CDR2 FQNEAQ (reference sequence). The CDR3 is made up of 14 amino acids. Germline trimming cut 5 bases from V and 0 bases from J; bases unmatched to any gene: 2.

Turning to this clone: In the same sample, other DNA sequences code for this CDR3. This chain connects TRBV24-1 to TRBJ2-5; a weak D match, TRBD1 (6 bases). This CDR3 spans 15 amino acids. Germline values: CDR1 KGHDR, CDR2 SFDVKD. V shed 1 base and J shed 1 base, with 9 bases lying between them. In nucleotides, the CDR3 is TGTGCCACCAGTGATTTTGGGGGCCCCCAAGAGACCCAGTACTTC. Its translation is CATSDFGGPQETQYF.

V and J are TRBV3-1 (or the pseudogene TRBV3-2) and TRBJ1-1; 10 bases are a match to TRBD1. V lost 2 bases, J lost 10 bases, and 7 bases stayed unmatched. The germline V gene has CDR1 LGHDT and CDR2 YNNKEL (reference sequence). The CDR3 consists of 14 residues. The CDR3 region has the DNA TGTGCCAGCAGCCAATCGACAGGGGGCTTGGCAGCTTTCTTT. Translating gives CASSQSTGGLAAFF.

The V and J genes are TRBV30 and TRBJ2-1, with D maybe TRBD2 (6 bases). This CDR3 contains 14 residues. Germline lookup yields CDR1 GTSNPN and CDR2 SVGIG (reference sequence). V was trimmed by 5 bases and J by 7 bases, leaving 18 bases between them. The CDR3: CAWAKEGPLNEQFF. CDR3 DNA sequence: TGTGCCTGGGCGAAGGAGGGCCCTCTGAATGAGCAGTTCTTC.

CDR3 coding DNA: TGTGCCAGCAGCCAAGTGGGACAGGGCGTGAGGAACACTGAAGCTTTCTTT. Amino acid sequence: CASSQVGQGVRNTEAFF. The chain has TRBV4-2 and TRBJ1-1, with TRBD1 identical over 9 bases. Looked up from germline, CDR1 is LGHNA and CDR2 is YNFKEQ. Losses at the gene ends were 1 base for V and 1 base for J; bases not matched to a gene: 7. The CDR3 spans 17 residues.

The chain couples TRBV29-1 to TRBJ2-1, with TRBD2 as a possible D gene (6 bases). The germline CDR1 and CDR2 sequences are SQVTM and ANQGSEA. V was cut by 7 bases and J by 3 bases, with 16 bases left in between. The length of the CDR3 is 14 residues. CDR3 amino acids: CSADSAGLYNEQFF. The DNA of the CDR3 is TGCAGCGCCGACTCGGCGGGACTCTACAATGAGCAGTTCTTC.

This clone showed up just once. The chain couples TRBV7-3 to TRBJ2-1; 8 bases line up with TRBD1. V shed 2 bases, J shed 2 bases, and the junction held 2 bases outside the gene matches. The CDR3 covers 15 residues. CDR1 is SGHTA, CDR2 FQGTGA, per germline. The CDR3: CASSLEGQAYNEQFF. The DNA of the CDR3 is TGTGCCAGCAGCTTAGAGGGACAGGCCTACAATGAGCAGTTCTTC.

The chain links TRBV5-1 to TRBJ1-1; perhaps TRBD1 as D (6 bases). Germline V lookup: CDR1 SGHRS, CDR2 YFSETQ. Deletions cut 7 bases from V and 0 bases from J, with 13 bases between. The CDR3 has 14 amino acids. The CDR3 sequence: CASQTGPMNTEAFF. CDR3 nucleotides: TGCGCCAGCCAGACAGGCCCAATGAACACTGAAGCTTTCTTT.

With regard to this clone: Other DNA sequences in this specimen translate into the identical CDR3. The V gene is TRBV3-1 (or the pseudogene TRBV3-2), the J gene TRBJ1-5; no definite D call. V was cut by 2 bases and J by 4 bases, with 3 bases left in between. The V gene's germline CDR1 is LGHDT and CDR2 YNNKEL (reference sequence). This CDR3 contains 12 residues. DNA for the CDR3: TGTGCCAGCAGCCAACTGAATCAGCCCCAGCATTTT. Translating gives CASSQLNQPQHF.

The chain recombines TRBV29-1 with TRBJ1-3, with D unresolved. The germline CDR1 and CDR2 sequences are SQVTM and ANQGSEA. The V and J ends lost 4 bases and 0 bases respectively, with 10 bases between them. The CDR3 is 14 amino acids. The CDR3 DNA follows: TGCAGCGTTGCGGCCGAAAGCTCTGGAAACACCATATATTTT. This sequence encodes CSVAAESSGNTIYF.

The chain uses TRBV6-5 and TRBJ1-5; the match to TRBD1 covers 7 bases. The V and J ends lost 6 bases and 4 bases, in that order; junction bases with no gene match: 6. Per germline, CDR1 MNHEY and CDR2 SVGAGI. There are 14 residues in the CDR3. This CDR3 is CASRSTGLNQPQHF. CDR3 DNA: TGTGCCAGCAGGTCGACAGGGCTTAATCAGCCCCAGCATTTT.

This sequence joins TRBV20-1 and TRBJ1-5; D is possibly TRBD1 (6 bases). Trimming took 3 bases from V and 4 from J, leaving 16 bases between them. Looked up from germline, CDR1 is DFQATT and CDR2 is SNEGSKA (reference sequence). This CDR3 has 15 residues. The CDR3 protein is CSASVQGRGNQPQHF. The CDR3 DNA reads as TGCAGTGCTAGTGTACAGGGCCGGGGTAATCAGCCCCAGCATTTT.

This chain joins TRBV29-1 and TRBJ2-5, with D possibly TRBD2 on 7 matching bases. V was cut by 7 bases and J by 2 bases, with 17 bases left in between. Germline values: CDR1 SQVTM, CDR2 ANQGSEA. The CDR3 is 14 amino acids. CDR3 residues: CSANTGRGQETQYF. The CDR3, as DNA: TGCAGCGCCAACACAGGGAGGGGGCAAGAGACCCAGTACTTC. Based on the CDR3 plus reference TRBV29-1 and TRBJ2-5, the full variable domain is SAVISQKPSRDICQRGTSLTIQCQVDSQVTMMFWYRQQPGQSLTLIATANQGSEATYESGFVIDKFPISRPNLTFSTLTVSNMSPEDSSIYLCSANTGRGQETQYFGPGTRLLVL.

CDR3 nucleotide sequence: TGTGCCAGCAGCTTAAGCGCGAACACTGAAGCTTTCTTT. Translation gives CASSLSANTEAFF. This chain joins TRBV7-3 and TRBJ1-1, with D unclear. CDR3 length equals 13 residues. The V gene's germline CDR1 is SGHTA and CDR2 FQGTGA. V lost 1 base and J lost 1, with 4 bases in between.

The V and J genes are TRBV11-3 and TRBJ2-1; D call uncertain. Trimming left V 1 base short and J 3 bases short, with 10 bases between. CDR1 SGHNT and CDR2 YENEEA come from the germline V gene. This CDR3 has 15 residues. The CDR3 loop is CASSLGEIDYNEQFF. As DNA, the CDR3 is TGTGCCAGCAGCTTAGGGGAAATTGACTACAATGAGCAGTTCTTC.

The rearrangement links TRBV28 to TRBJ1-1; no clear D gene. The germline gives CDR1 MDHEN, CDR2 SYDVKM. Trimming took 4 bases from V and 8 from J, leaving 14 bases between them. This CDR3 is 13 amino acids long. CDR3 nucleotides: TGTGCCAGCAGTTGGGGAAGGGCCTTCGAAGCTTTCTTT. Translation gives CASSWGRAFEAFF. Drawing the rest from reference TRBV28 and TRBJ1-1, the complete variable domain is DVKVTQSSRYLVKRTGEKVFLECVQDMDHENMFWYRQDPGLGLRLIYFSYDVKMKEKGDIPEGYSVSREKKERFSLILESASTNQTSMYLCASSWGRAFEAFFGQGTRLTVV.

The chain links TRBV27 to TRBJ2-7; TRBD2 might be the D (6 bases). Trimming took off 3 bases at V and 2 bases at J, with 11 bases between the two ends. Germline V lookup: CDR1 MNHEY, CDR2 SMNVEV (reference sequence). The CDR3 runs to 14 residues. CDR3 in DNA: TGTGCCAGCAGTTTGCGGGACGGACCCTACGAGCAGTACTTC. Its translation: CASSLRDGPYEQYF.

The chain links TRBV9 to TRBJ2-6; D is tentatively TRBD1 or TRBD2 (5 bases each). Trimming shortened V by 4 bases and J by 3 bases, and 17 bases separated the two germline ends. This CDR3 contains 17 residues. Germline assignment: CDR1 SGDLS and CDR2 YYNGEE. The chain's CDR3 is CASSPLAGRGGANVLTF. In nucleotides, the CDR3 is TGTGCCAGCAGCCCGCTAGCAGGGAGAGGTGGGGCCAACGTCCTGACTTTC.

The chain couples TRBV7-9 to TRBJ2-1, with D maybe TRBD2 (6 bases). Trimming removed 2 bases at V and 5 bases at J, with 16 bases between. The V gene's germline CDR1 is SEHNR and CDR2 FQNEAQ (reference sequence). This CDR3 is 16 amino acids long. The CDR3 DNA follows: TGTGCCAGCAGCTTAAGGGTCTCGGCGGGAAACAATGAGCAGTTCTTC. The encoded protein is CASSLRVSAGNNEQFF. Supplemented by reference TRBV7-9 and TRBJ2-1, the full variable domain reads DTGVSQNPRHKITKRGQNVTFRCDPISEHNRLYWYRQTLGQGPEFLTYFQNEAQLEKSRLLSDRFSAERPKGSFSTLEIQRTEQGDSAMYLCASSLRVSAGNNEQFFGPGTRLTVL.

The rearrangement uses TRBV2 and TRBJ2-4; 8 nucleotides match TRBD1. Germline assignment: CDR1 SNHLY and CDR2 FYNNEI. CDR3 size: 15 residues. Trimming removed 4 bases from V and 3 bases from J; junction bases left unmatched: 5. Here the CDR3 DNA reads TGTGCCAGCAGTGCTACAGGGGGTTACAAAAACATTCAGTACTTC. Translation gives CASSATGGYKNIQYF.

This clone has more than one count but fewer than ten. This rearrangement joins TRBV19 to TRBJ1-5; tentative D call: TRBD1 (6 bases). The CDR3 loop spans 13 amino acids. CDR1 and CDR2 from the germline V gene are LNHDA and SQIVND (reference sequence). Between the trimmed V and J ends, which lost 5 bases and 7 bases, there was a span of 12 bases. For the CDR3, the DNA is TGTGCCAGTAGTGGACAGCGGGAACAGCCCCAGCATTTT. It specifies CASSGQREQPQHF.

In its sample, this clone was seen once. This chain joins TRBV27 and TRBJ1-1; D is undetermined. Trimming removed 10 bases at V and 1 base at J, with 7 bases between. Germline loops: CDR1 MNHEY, CDR2 SMNVEV (reference sequence). The CDR3 is 11 amino acids. CDR3 DNA sequence: TGTGCCACCGGGCGGAACACTGAAGCTTTCTTT. It specifies CATGRNTEAFF.

The rearrangement joins TRBV14 to TRBJ1-1; 8 bases agree with TRBD1. V trimming: 3 bases; J trimming: 7 bases; junction bases outside the gene matches: 10. CDR1 SGHDN and CDR2 FVKESK come from the germline V gene. This CDR3 is 15 amino acids long. The CDR3 bases are TGTGCCAGCAGCCACCGAACTTCCGGGACAGGTGAAGCTTTCTTT. Its translation is CASSHRTSGTGEAFF. Complete variable domain (other parts from reference TRBV14 and TRBJ1-1): EAGVTQFPSHSVIEKGQTVTLRCDPISGHDNLYWYRRVMGKEIKFLLHFVKESKQDESGMPNNRFLAERTGGTYSTLKVQPAELEDSGVYFCASSHRTSGTGEAFFGQGTRLTVV.

The rearrangement uses TRBV5-4 and TRBJ2-5, with 9 positions matching TRBD1. The junction had 12 bases not matched to a gene; V was cut back by 4 bases and J by 5 bases. The germline V gene has CDR1 SGHNT and CDR2 YYREEE (reference sequence). CDR3 length equals 16 residues. CDR3 protein: CASSMPGTGYGETQYF. In nucleotides, the CDR3 is TGTGCCAGCAGCATGCCCGGGACAGGGTACGGGGAGACCCAGTACTTC. Together with reference TRBV5-4 and TRBJ2-5, the CDR3 gives the full variable domain: ETGVTQSPTHLIKTRGQQVTLRCSSQSGHNTVSWYQQALGQGPQFIFQYYREEENGRGNFPPRFSGLQFPNYSSELNVNALELDDSALYLCASSMPGTGYGETQYFGPGTRLLVL.

The chain has TRBV28 and TRBJ2-1; TRBD2 matches 7 bases. In germline, CDR1 is MDHEN, CDR2 SYDVKM. V gave up 4 bases and J gave up 7 bases; unmatched junction bases: 10. The CDR3 spans 15 residues. DNA for the CDR3: TGTGCCAGCAGTTCCCCTGCGGGAGTCGATAATGAGCAGTTCTTC. Protein sequence: CASSSPAGVDNEQFF.

The DNA for the CDR3 is TGTGCCAGCAGCCCCGGGACCGCCCGAGTAGGGGAGCTGTTTTTT. Translating gives CASSPGTARVGELFF. This chain connects TRBV11-3 to TRBJ2-2, with D perhaps assigned TRBD1 or TRBD2 (5 bases each). Germline loops: CDR1 SGHNT, CDR2 YENEEA. The CDR3 totals 15 residues. V lost 5 bases and J 8 bases, leaving 18 bases between the germline ends.